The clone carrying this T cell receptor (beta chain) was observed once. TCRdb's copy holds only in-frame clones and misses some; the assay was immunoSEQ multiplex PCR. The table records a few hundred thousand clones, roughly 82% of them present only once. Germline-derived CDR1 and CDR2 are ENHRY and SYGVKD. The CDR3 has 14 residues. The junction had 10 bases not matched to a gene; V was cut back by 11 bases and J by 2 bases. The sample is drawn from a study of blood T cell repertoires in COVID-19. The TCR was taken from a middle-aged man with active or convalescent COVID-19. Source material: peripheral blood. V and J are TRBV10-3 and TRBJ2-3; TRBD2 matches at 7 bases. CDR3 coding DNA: TGTGCCGTCGCTTTGAGCGGGGCCACAGATACGCAGTATTTT. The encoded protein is CAVALSGATDTQYF.